What follows describes a single T cell receptor beta chain. This specimen comes from a study of T cells in Graves' hyperthyroidism and ophthalmopathy. Study information: Peripheral blood was drawn at first diagnosis, prior to all treatment.

With 3 bases removed from V and 4 bases from J, the gap between germline ends came to 13 bases. The CDR3 consists of 14 residues. CDR1 and CDR2 (germline): SGHTA, FQGNSA. Pregnant or lactating patients were excluded, as were those with uncontrolled infection or other autoimmune disease. PBMCs came from around 9.7 ml fresh peripheral blood. Template material for amplifying TCR beta CDR3 regions consisted of RNA transcripts. HTBI primers were used for first-round RT-PCR of the TCR CDR3. TCRdb re-analysed the multiplex PCR reads in MiXCR, keeping a single row per CDR3 protein. The data hold a few hundred thousand distinct CDR3 sequences, with about a fifth observed a single time.

This clonotype originated in a woman aged 18-29 years with Graves' hyperthyroidism. This chain uses TRBV7-2 with TRBJ2-7; perhaps TRBD2 as D (5 bases). Material for sequencing was blood. The CDR3 sequence: CASSFSTRGYEQYF. The CDR3 nucleotides are TGTGCCAGCAGCTTCAGTACACGGGGTTACGAGCAGTACTTC.